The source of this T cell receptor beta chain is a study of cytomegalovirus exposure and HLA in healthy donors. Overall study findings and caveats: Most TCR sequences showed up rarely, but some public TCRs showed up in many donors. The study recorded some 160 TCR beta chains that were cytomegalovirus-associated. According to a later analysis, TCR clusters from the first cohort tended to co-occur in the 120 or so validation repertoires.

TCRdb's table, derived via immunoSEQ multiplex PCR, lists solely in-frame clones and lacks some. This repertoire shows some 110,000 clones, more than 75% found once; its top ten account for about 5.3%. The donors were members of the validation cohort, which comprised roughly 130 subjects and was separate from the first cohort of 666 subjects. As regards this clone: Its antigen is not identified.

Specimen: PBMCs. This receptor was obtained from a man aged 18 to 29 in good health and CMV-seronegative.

In DNA form, the CDR3 reads TGTGCCAGCAGCCAAGAGCCGTTCAGCGGGGGAATGGAGACCCAGTACTTC. The encoded protein is CASSQEPFSGGMETQYF. The rearrangement links TRBV4-2 to TRBJ2-5; 8 bases agree with TRBD2. The trim removed 0 bases at V and 5 bases at J, leaving 11 bases unmatched. Germline lookup yields CDR1 LGHNA and CDR2 YNFKEQ. There are 17 residues in the CDR3.